The rows below give T cell receptor beta chains drawn from one sample of a study of T-cell memory formation after mild COVID-19. In TCRdb, the 5' RACE reads were re-called with MiXCR into one record per CDR3 protein. The sample lists 350,000 or so distinct CDR3 sequences; less than 25% were seen once. Sequencing was carried out using PBMCs or a T cell subset sorted from them (not recorded which). All receptors derive from a man aged 18-30 years who had mild COVID-19 (a few samples of this study predate the infection). Cell type and time point are not known. CDR3s leave out the opening cysteine and the closing phenylalanine or tryptophan. The order of the fields is CDR3 protein, V gene, J gene.

ASSVGRGISGANVLT,TRBV19,TRBJ2-6
ASSPRARGNTDTQY,TRBV7-8,TRBJ2-3
ASNRDSTYNEQF,TRBV6-2/TRBV6-3,TRBJ2-1
SAVTGPGNTIY,TRBV29-1,TRBJ1-3
ASSPGRPWDEQF,TRBV5-1,TRBJ2-1
ASSQEAVQTLNTGELF,TRBV4-3,TRBJ2-2
ASSLVGQGKHEQY,TRBV5-1,TRBJ2-7
SARDPLGLDSPLH,TRBV20-1,TRBJ1-6
ASSLGARGPDTQY,TRBV11-2,TRBJ2-3
ASSSRTGSTNEKLF,TRBV7-9,TRBJ1-4
ASRVLNTDTQY,TRBV10-2,TRBJ2-3
ASSPGDRGTEAF,TRBV7-9,TRBJ1-1
SARVPGRSYNEQF,TRBV20-1,TRBJ2-1
ASRSGSPYGYT,TRBV6-5,TRBJ1-2
ASSQVGAGYEQY,TRBV4-2,TRBJ2-7
ASSPRPGNNQPQH,TRBV5-6,TRBJ1-5
ASGGASTDTQY,TRBV7-2,TRBJ2-3
ASNLRGGANTEAF,TRBV5-1,TRBJ1-1
ATSRDGRPTDTQY,TRBV15,TRBJ2-3
ASRPGRSGANVLT,TRBV6-1,TRBJ2-6